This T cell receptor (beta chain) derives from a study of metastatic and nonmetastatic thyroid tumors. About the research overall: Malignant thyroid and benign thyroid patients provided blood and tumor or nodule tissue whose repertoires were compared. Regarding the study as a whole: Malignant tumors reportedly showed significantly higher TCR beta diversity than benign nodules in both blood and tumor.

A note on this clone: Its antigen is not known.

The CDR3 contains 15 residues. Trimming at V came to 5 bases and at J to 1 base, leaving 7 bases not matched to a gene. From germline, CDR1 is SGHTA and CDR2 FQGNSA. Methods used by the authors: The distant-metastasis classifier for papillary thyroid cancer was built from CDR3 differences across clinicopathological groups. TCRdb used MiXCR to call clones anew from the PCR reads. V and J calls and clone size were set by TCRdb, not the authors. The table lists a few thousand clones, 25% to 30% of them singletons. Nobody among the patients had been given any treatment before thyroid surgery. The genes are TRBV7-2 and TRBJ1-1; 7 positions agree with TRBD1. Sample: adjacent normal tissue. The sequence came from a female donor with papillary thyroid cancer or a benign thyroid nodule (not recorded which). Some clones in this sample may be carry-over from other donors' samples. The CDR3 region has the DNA TGTGCCAGCAGCGTGCAGGGGGATTGGAACACTGAAGCTTTCTTT. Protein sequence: CASSVQGDWNTEAFF.